This T cell receptor beta chain was found in a study of T cells in Graves' hyperthyroidism and ophthalmopathy. Study-wide results and caveats: Stable hyperthyroidism was told apart from ophthalmopathy by a model built on 13 V-J features. Blood samples included most of the expanded thyroid clonotypes exceeding 0.001.

On this clonotype: Its antigen is unknown.

Using RNA transcripts as the source, TCR beta CDR3 regions were amplified. Researchers ran a first-round RT-PCR on the TCR CDR3 using the HTBI primer set. TCRdb re-derived calls from the multiplex PCR reads in MiXCR, one entry per CDR3 protein. The sample records roughly 500,000 distinct CDR3 sequences, less than 25% being singletons. The CDR3 extends over 15 amino acids. Germline V gene lookup returns CDR1 MDHEN and CDR2 SYDVKM. The V gene end was trimmed by 4 bases and the J gene end by 7 bases; junction bases not matched to a gene: 11. Source material: blood. V is TRBV28 and J is TRBJ1-1; 8 bases match TRBD1. The source is a woman aged 25 to 39 with Graves' ophthalmopathy. The CDR3 region has the DNA TGTGCCAGCAGTTCCGGGGCAGGGGGCGGTTTTGAAGCTTTCTTT. This gives the protein CASSSGAGGGFEAFF.